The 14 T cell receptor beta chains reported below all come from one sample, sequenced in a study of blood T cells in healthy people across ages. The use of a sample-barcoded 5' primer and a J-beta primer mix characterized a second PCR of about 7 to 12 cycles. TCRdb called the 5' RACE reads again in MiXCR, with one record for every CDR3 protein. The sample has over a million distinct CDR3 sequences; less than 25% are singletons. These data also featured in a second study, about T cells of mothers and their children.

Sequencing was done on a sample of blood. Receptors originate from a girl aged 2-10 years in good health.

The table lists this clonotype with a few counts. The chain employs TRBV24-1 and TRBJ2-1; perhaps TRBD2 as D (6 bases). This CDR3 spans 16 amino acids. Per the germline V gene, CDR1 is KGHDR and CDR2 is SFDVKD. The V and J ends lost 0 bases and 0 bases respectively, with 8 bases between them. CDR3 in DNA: TGTGCCACCAGTGATTTGGTGACTAGCTCCTACAATGAGCAGTTCTTC. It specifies CATSDLVTSSYNEQFF.

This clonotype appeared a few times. The DNA for the CDR3 is TGCGCCAGCAGCCAAGATACGACGAGCGGTGAGCAGTTCTTC. Translating gives CASSQDTTSGEQFF. The chain employs TRBV4-1 and TRBJ2-5, with D possibly being TRBD2 (5 bases). The J call could be wrong; TRBJ2-1 is a better fit for the DNA end. The germline CDR1 and CDR2 sequences are MGHRA and YSYEKL. The CDR3 has 14 amino acids.

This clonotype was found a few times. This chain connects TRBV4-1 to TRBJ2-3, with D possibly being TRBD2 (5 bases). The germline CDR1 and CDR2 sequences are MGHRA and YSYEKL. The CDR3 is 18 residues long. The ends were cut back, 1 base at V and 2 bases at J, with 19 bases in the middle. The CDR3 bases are TGCGCCAGCAGCCAAGTACTCCTCGGAGCGGCCCTCACAGATACGCAGTATTTT. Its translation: CASSQVLLGAALTDTQYF.

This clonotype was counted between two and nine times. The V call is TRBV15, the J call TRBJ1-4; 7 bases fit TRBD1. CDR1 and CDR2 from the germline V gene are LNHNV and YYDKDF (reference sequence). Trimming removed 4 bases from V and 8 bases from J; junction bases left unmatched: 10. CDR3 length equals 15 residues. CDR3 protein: CATSTIHRGDEKLFF. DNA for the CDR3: TGTGCCACCAGCACAATCCACAGGGGTGACGAAAAACTGTTTTTT.

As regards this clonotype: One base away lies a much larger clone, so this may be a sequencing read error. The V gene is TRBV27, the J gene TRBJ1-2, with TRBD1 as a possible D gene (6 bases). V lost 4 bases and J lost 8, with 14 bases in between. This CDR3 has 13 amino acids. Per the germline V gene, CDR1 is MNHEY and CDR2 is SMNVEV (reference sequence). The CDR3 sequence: CASSSWGLEGYTF. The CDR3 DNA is TGTGCCAGCAGTTCATGGGGGCTGGAGGGCTACACCTTC.

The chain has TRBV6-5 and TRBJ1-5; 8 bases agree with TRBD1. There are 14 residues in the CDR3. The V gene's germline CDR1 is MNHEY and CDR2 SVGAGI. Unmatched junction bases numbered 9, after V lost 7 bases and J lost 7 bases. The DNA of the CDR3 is TGTGCCAGCACCACCGGACAGGGTCACCAGCCCCAGCATTTT. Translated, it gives CASTTGQGHQPQHF.

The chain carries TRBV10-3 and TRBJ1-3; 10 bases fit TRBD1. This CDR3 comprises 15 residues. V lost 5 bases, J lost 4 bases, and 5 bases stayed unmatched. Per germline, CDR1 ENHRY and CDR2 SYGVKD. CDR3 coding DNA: TGTGCCATCAGTCCGACAGGGGGCTTCGGAAACACCATATATTTT. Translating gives CAISPTGGFGNTIYF.

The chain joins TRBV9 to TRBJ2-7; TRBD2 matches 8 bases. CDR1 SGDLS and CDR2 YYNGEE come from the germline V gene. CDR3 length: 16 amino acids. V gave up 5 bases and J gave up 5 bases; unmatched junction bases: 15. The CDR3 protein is CASSLDGSGVRNEQYF. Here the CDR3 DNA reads TGTGCCAGCAGTTTAGATGGTAGCGGGGTCCGGAACGAGCAGTACTTC.

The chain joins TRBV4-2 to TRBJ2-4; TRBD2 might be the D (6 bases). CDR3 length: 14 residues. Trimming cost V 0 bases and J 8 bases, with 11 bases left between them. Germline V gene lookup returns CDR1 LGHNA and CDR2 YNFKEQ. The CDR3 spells CASSQDWTTDIQYF. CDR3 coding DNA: TGTGCCAGCAGCCAAGATTGGACTACCGACATTCAGTACTTC.

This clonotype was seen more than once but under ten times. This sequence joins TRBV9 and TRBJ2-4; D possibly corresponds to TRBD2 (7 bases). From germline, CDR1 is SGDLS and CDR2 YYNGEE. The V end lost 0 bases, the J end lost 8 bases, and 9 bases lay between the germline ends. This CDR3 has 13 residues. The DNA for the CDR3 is TGTGCCAGCAGCGTAGAAGGGGGGGACATTCAGTACTTC. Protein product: CASSVEGGDIQYF.

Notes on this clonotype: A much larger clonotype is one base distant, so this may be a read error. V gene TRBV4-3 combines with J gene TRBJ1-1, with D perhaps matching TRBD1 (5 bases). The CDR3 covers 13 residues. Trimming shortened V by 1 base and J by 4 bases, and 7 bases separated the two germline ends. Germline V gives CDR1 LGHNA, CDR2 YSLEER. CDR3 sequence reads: CASSQAGSTEAFF. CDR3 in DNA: TGCGCCAGCAGCCAAGCAGGGAGCACTGAAGCTTTCTTT.

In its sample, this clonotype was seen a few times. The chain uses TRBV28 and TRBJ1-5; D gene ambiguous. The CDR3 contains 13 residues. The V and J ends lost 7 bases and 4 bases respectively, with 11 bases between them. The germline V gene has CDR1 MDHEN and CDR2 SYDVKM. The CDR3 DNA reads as TGTGCCAGCACATTAAACCCTAATCAGCCCCAGCATTTT. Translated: CASTLNPNQPQHF.

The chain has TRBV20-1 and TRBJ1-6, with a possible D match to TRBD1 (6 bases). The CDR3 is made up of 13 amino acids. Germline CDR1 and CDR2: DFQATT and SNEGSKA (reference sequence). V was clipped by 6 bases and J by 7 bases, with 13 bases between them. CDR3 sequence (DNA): TGCAGTGCCATCAGGGACACAAATTCACCCCTCCACTTT. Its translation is CSAIRDTNSPLHF.

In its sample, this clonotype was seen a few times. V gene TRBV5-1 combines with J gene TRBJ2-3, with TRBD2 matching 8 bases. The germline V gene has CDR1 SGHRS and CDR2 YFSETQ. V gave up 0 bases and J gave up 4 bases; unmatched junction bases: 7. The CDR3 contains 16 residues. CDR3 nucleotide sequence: TGCGCCAGCAGCTTGGATGTCGGGGGGGCGGCAGATACGCAGTATTTT. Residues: CASSLDVGGAADTQYF.